This paragraph covers one T cell receptor beta chain sequence. Germline V lookup: CDR1 ENHRY, CDR2 SYGVKD. V shed 10 bases, J shed 6 bases, and the junction held 18 bases outside the gene matches. The CDR3 loop spans 17 amino acids. The data derive from a study of control samples from healthy donors and cancer patients. Sequencing used immunoSEQ multiplex PCR; TCRdb keeps in-frame clones, though not all of them. The table includes approximately 58,000 clones, 80% to 90% detected once. The sequenced sample consisted of PBMCs. The source is a woman between 55 and 75 years old with lung cancer. V and J are TRBV10-3 and TRBJ2-3, with 11 bases lining up with TRBD2. The CDR3 is CATLPLVAGGPRDTQYF. The CDR3 nucleotides read TGTGCCACACTTCCCTTAGTAGCGGGAGGGCCGAGGGATACGCAGTATTTT.